The sequence of this T cell receptor (beta chain) was determined in a study of vaccination and CD4 T cells after COVID-19. General study results and limits: Analysis of convalescent patients found that 304 of 307 vaccine-specific clones were spike mono-reactive.

CDR3 length: 13 residues. Trimming took 0 bases from V and 10 from J, leaving 15 bases between them. Looked up from germline, CDR1 is DFQATT and CDR2 is SNEGSKA (reference sequence). An Oncomine TCR Beta short-read assay was used to sequence the DNA from cultured CD4+ T cells. TCRdb used MiXCR to reprocess the PCR reads, holding one entry per CDR3 protein. This table has 15,000 to 20,000 distinct CDR3 sequences, roughly half appearing once. A word on this clonotype: Its antigen is not known.

As for time point: late sampling 161 to 241 days after vaccination in a few convalescent patients. Noted treatment: 10-day PBMC culture with coronavirus spike peptide pools or control peptides (ViraFEST assay). By negative selection, CD4+ T cells were isolated once culture had run for over nine days. The V call is TRBV20-1, the J call TRBJ1-1; possibly TRBD1 for D (5 bases). This clonotype was obtained from a human donor who had recovered from COVID-19. Sequenced here: CD4+ T cells from blood, cultured in vitro, sampled about 7 months after SARS-CoV-2 vaccination. The CDR3 reads CSAREPGTGGAFF. CDR3 sequence (DNA): TGCAGTGCTAGAGAACCGGGGACGGGGGGAGCTTTCTTT.